This T cell receptor (beta chain) was retrieved from a study of blood T cell repertoires in COVID-19 (dated by TCRdb to 2020 to 2022). For the wider study: Samples from collaborators originated in the United States, Italy and Spain and spanned both the acute and convalescent phases of COVID-19. The samples were drawn from the first 160 participants of the ongoing ImmuneRACE study and from 950 to 1,500 subjects provided by 6 global collaborators. The prospective study material was composed of cDNA or gDNA derived from T cells, B-cell-depleted T cells, or PBMCs. HLA class I and class II types, where available, came from metadata supplied by the sample provider rather than from assay-based typing. The repertoires were made available in a free public database intended to serve as a resource for research on the immune response to SARS-CoV-2. Deeply sampled blood TCRbeta repertoires from subjects exposed to, actively infected with, or recovered from COVID-19 were included in the dataset. Nearly every sample came with metadata listing a de-identified subject ID, COVID-19 status, age in years and sex. Study-wide conclusions, independent of this receptor: How much clinical and demographic metadata was included differed by source and by participant, and the metadata was provided uncurated.

As concerns this clone: What antigen it recognizes has not been identified. Per-base quality was not reported, and no clone a single base away is much larger than it.

In the prospective study, participants were about 18 to 95 years old, resided in fewer than 25 geographic areas of the United States, and were enrolled through a virtual design. To assign participants to cohorts, the prospective study relied on clinical history that participants themselves reported in a screening survey and a study questionnaire. Recovered participants in ImmuneRACE Cohort 3 were defined by two consecutive negative NP/OP PCR tests, clearance by a healthcare professional, or resolution of symptoms. Mobile phlebotomists in the prospective study collected whole blood, serum and a nasopharyngeal or oropharyngeal swab from every participant. Over an approximately 2-month period, participants in the prospective study had the option of providing additional blood draws and questionnaires. Before DNA extraction, prospective study blood samples were shipped either frozen or at room temperature.

TCRbeta CDR3 regions were amplified from genomic DNA by means of the immunoSEQ Assay, a bias-controlled multiplex PCR. The authors processed their data as follows. The number of nucleated cells in each sample was estimated by amplification of reference gene primers within the assay. Sequence reads were collapsed and filtered to measure the absolute abundance of every unique TCRbeta CDR3 rearrangement. For each sample, productive Simpson clonality was calculated by taking the square root of Simpson's diversity index across productive rearrangements. Not all clones reach the TCRdb copy of this immuneACCESS table, which keeps in-frame sequences only. Checked studies attribute under half of the gap to unresolved V genes and leave the rest unexplained. V, J and clone size are those of that table, while D and trimming were read from the DNA. The sample table records 100,000 or so clones; 80% to 90% of these occur just once. The ten biggest clones cover approximately 2.5% of the sample.

Sequenced sample: PBMCs or T cells enriched from blood (not recorded which). The sequence was collected from a woman aged 50 to 60 who had recovered from COVID-19.

The base sequence is TGTGCCAGCAGCCTCTGGACAGGGGAGAAGACCCAGTACTTC. This yields the protein CASSLWTGEKTQYF. The chain is made from TRBV5-5 and TRBJ2-5; 9 bases in the junction line up with TRBD1. The CDR3 has 14 amino acids, counting the end cysteine and phenylalanine. Of the read, only the CDR3 DNA is kept; its 42 bases are in frame from base 1. CDR1 and CDR2 were assigned from the germline V gene (reference sequence) as SGHKS and YYEKEE. Trimming takes 4 bases off V and 6 bases off J; junction bases not matched to a gene: 7.